This T cell receptor beta chain came from a study of shared clonotypes between healthy human individuals. Broader study findings: Only blood was sampled; tissue repertoires likely differ.

Trimming took 3 bases from V and 7 from J; bases not matched to a gene: 4. Germline lookup yields CDR1 SGHTA and CDR2 FQGNSA. The CDR3 extends over 13 amino acids. As for this clone: Its antigen is currently unknown.

Running of the assay took place at deep level. Produced via immunoSEQ multiplex PCR; TCRdb's table is partial and in-frame only. The table lists 470,000 or so clones, roughly 80% of them singletons. The sample taken for sequencing was PBMCs. The TCR sequence derives from a woman aged 40 to 50 in good health. Some clones in this sample may be carry-over from other donors' samples. The genes are TRBV7-2 and TRBJ2-7; 9 bases match TRBD2. The CDR3 protein is CASSFLAGVEQYF. The CDR3 region has the DNA TGTGCCAGCAGCTTTTTAGCGGGAGTTGAGCAGTACTTC.